This T cell receptor beta chain was sequenced in a study of blood T cell repertoires in COVID-19. This table comes from immunoSEQ multiplex PCR, and its TCRdb copy is limited to in-frame clones, with some not included. The data show tens of thousands of clones, with around 87% seen just once and 5.5% to 8.5% held by the top ten. V trimming: 6 bases; J trimming: 9 bases; junction bases outside the gene matches: 9. CDR3 length: 15 amino acids. CDR1 is SNHLY and CDR2 is FYNNEI in the germline V gene. The sequenced material came from peripheral blood. The sequence came from a man aged 55 to 70 with active or convalescent COVID-19. The chain uses TRBV2 and TRBJ2-1; the match to TRBD2 covers 12 bases. DNA for the CDR3: TGTGCCAGCAGCTCCCGACTAGCGGGAGAGGTTGAGCAGTTCTTC. It yields the protein CASSSRLAGEVEQFF.